These 27 T cell receptor beta chains originate from one sample sequenced in a study of T cells after yellow fever vaccination. Each CDR3 protein is one row after TCRdb ran MiXCR on the 5' RACE reads. Of a few hundred thousand distinct CDR3 sequences listed, 6.8% are singletons. The sample in question was PBMCs, obtained about 49 days after the first yellow fever vaccination. The receptors stem from a man aged 18 to 30 who received the YFV17D yellow fever vaccine.

This clonotype was counted only a few times. V and J are TRBV5-6 and TRBJ2-2; weak D call: TRBD2 (6 bases). This CDR3 spans 15 amino acids. Trimming left V 7 bases short and J 5 bases short, with 18 bases between. Germline loops: CDR1 SGHDT, CDR2 YYEEEE. The CDR3 DNA sequence: TGTGCCAGCCGCCCGGCGGGGCTGGAGACCGGGGAGCTGTTTTTT. Encoded protein: CASRPAGLETGELFF.

This clonotype was observed many times. The rearrangement uses TRBV5-1 and TRBJ1-4; D call uncertain. The CDR3 is 12 residues long. CDR1 and CDR2 from the germline V gene are SGHRS and YFSETQ. The ends were cut back, 0 bases at V and 5 bases at J, with 2 bases in the middle. As DNA, the CDR3 is TGCGCCAGCAGCTTGGAGAATGAAAAACTGTTTTTT. Encoded protein: CASSLENEKLFF. The variable domain in full, with the rest retrieved from reference TRBV5-1 and TRBJ1-4, is KAGVTQTPRYLIKTRGQQVTLSCSPISGHRSVSWYQQTPGQGLQFLFEYFSETQRNKGNFPGRFSGRQFSNSRSEMNVSTLELGDSALYLCASSLENEKLFFGSGTQLSVL.

V is TRBV3-1 and J is TRBJ2-2, with D perhaps TRBD2 (5 bases). The CDR3 has 18 residues. Germline loops: CDR1 LGHDT, CDR2 YNNKEL (reference sequence). Trimming removed 8 bases from V and 3 bases from J, with 25 bases in between. The CDR3 is CASCRLSLWLADTGELFF. The DNA of the CDR3 is TGTGCCAGCTGCCGATTGAGCCTTTGGCTAGCCGACACCGGGGAGCTGTTTTTT.

The V gene is TRBV7-9, the J gene TRBJ1-1, with a possible D match to TRBD1 (5 bases). This CDR3 is 15 amino acids long. The germline CDR1 and CDR2 sequences are SEHNR and FQNEAQ (reference sequence). The ends were cut back, 0 bases at V and 1 base at J, with 9 bases in the middle. For the CDR3, the DNA is TGTGCCAGCAGCTTAGCGGCAGGGAAGAACACTGAAGCTTTCTTT. Translated, it gives CASSLAAGKNTEAFF. The full variable domain, completed using reference TRBV7-9 and TRBJ1-1, is DTGVSQNPRHKITKRGQNVTFRCDPISEHNRLYWYRQTLGQGPEFLTYFQNEAQLEKSRLLSDRFSAERPKGSFSTLEIQRTEQGDSAMYLCASSLAAGKNTEAFFGQGTRLTVV.

This clonotype was seen ten or more times. The chain links TRBV7-9 to TRBJ2-7; no clear D. From germline, CDR1 is SEHNR and CDR2 FQNEAQ (reference sequence). This CDR3 has 12 residues. Deletions cut 3 bases from V and 2 bases from J, with 5 bases between. The CDR3 nucleotides read TGTGCCAGCAGCTTGGGTACCTACGAGCAGTACTTC. This codes for CASSLGTYEQYF. Combining the CDR3 with reference TRBV7-9 and TRBJ2-7 gives the whole variable domain DTGVSQNPRHKITKRGQNVTFRCDPISEHNRLYWYRQTLGQGPEFLTYFQNEAQLEKSRLLSDRFSAERPKGSFSTLEIQRTEQGDSAMYLCASSLGTYEQYFGPGTRLTVT.

This sequence joins TRBV7-2 and TRBJ2-7; 7 nucleotides match TRBD2. Germline-derived CDR1 and CDR2 are SGHTA and FQGNSA. V gave up 5 bases and J gave up 3 bases; unmatched junction bases: 10. CDR3 length: 15 amino acids. CDR3 coding DNA: TGTGCCAGCAGCCCCGGACTAGGACGAAACTACGAGCAGTACTTC. It codes for CASSPGLGRNYEQYF.

The chain has TRBV7-8 and TRBJ2-7; D call uncertain. CDR1 is SGHVS, CDR2 FQNEAQ, per germline. V lost 2 bases to trimming and J lost 2 bases, with 10 bases between them. The CDR3 has 14 residues. In nucleotides, the CDR3 is TGTGCCAGCAGCTTACGTCAGGAGCCCTACGAGCAGTACGTC. It specifies CASSLRQEPYEQYV.

This clonotype has a handful of counts. V and J are TRBV5-1 and TRBJ1-5; no firm D call. The CDR3 is 14 residues long. The ends were cut back, 3 bases at V and 1 base at J, with 8 bases in the middle. CDR1 is SGHRS and CDR2 is YFSETQ in the germline V gene. The CDR3 is CASSYDDSNQPQHF. The CDR3 DNA sequence: TGCGCCAGCAGCTACGATGACAGCAATCAGCCCCAGCATTTT.

The chain has TRBV5-6 and TRBJ2-7; 11 bases map to TRBD2. The junction had 6 bases not matched to a gene; V was cut back by 4 bases and J by 3 bases. Germline-derived CDR1 and CDR2 are SGHDT and YYEEEE. The CDR3 contains 15 residues. The CDR3 DNA follows: TGTGCCAGCAGCCAAACTAGCGGGAGACGCTACGAGCAGTACGTC. Its translation is CASSQTSGRRYEQYV.

This clonotype was seen only a few times. This chain uses TRBV5-1 with TRBJ2-2; 10 bases map to TRBD2. Trimming cost V 5 bases and J 4 bases; bases outside gene matches: 5. Germline V gene sequence: CDR1 SGHRS, CDR2 YFSETQ. This CDR3 region has 15 residues. CDR3 amino acids: CASRKRGGLTGELFF. The CDR3 DNA reads as TGCGCCAGCAGGAAGCGGGGGGGACTCACCGGGGAGCTGTTTTTT.

This clonotype was counted a few times. CDR3 sequence: CASSRDFITGELFF. In nucleotides, the CDR3 is TGTGCCAGCAGCCGGGACTTCATCACCGGGGAGCTGTTTTTT. The J gene is TRBJ2-2, the V gene TRBV3-1; D is perhaps TRBD2 (6 bases). Germline V gene lookup returns CDR1 LGHDT and CDR2 YNNKEL (reference sequence). V was shortened by 4 bases and J by 4 bases, with 10 bases between the two germline ends. The CDR3 consists of 14 residues.

V and J are TRBV28 and TRBJ2-7, with D maybe TRBD1 (5 bases). This CDR3 has 13 amino acids. Germline CDR1 and CDR2: MDHEN and SYDVKM. V lost 5 bases, J lost 6 bases, and 14 bases lay in between. CDR3 DNA: TGTGCCAGCAGTCACAGGCCATTGACCGAGCAGTACGTC. It translates to CASSHRPLTEQYV.

The rearrangement joins TRBV2 to TRBJ2-5; D remains unclear. This CDR3 region has 14 residues. Per the germline V gene, CDR1 is SNHLY and CDR2 is FYNNEI. Trimming pared 4 bases from V and 1 base from J, leaving 10 bases between. The CDR3 reads CASSAVWGQETQYF. CDR3 coding DNA: TGTGCCAGCAGTGCAGTCTGGGGCCAAGAGACCCAGTACTTC. The full variable domain, completed using reference TRBV2 and TRBJ2-5, is EPEVTQTPSHQVTQMGQEVILRCVPISNHLYFYWYRQILGQKVEFLVSFYNNEISEKSEIFDDQFSVERPDGSNFTLKIRSTKLEDSAMYFCASSAVWGQETQYFGPGTRLLVL.

This clonotype was counted a few times. The chain employs TRBV12-3 or TRBV12-4 and TRBJ2-2; unclear D gene. There are 12 residues in the CDR3. V lost 3 bases, J lost 9 bases, and 8 bases lay in between. CDR3 DNA sequence: TGTGCCAGCAGTTTCTCGTACCGGGAGCTGTTTTTT. Translation gives CASSFSYRELFF.

The CDR3 nucleotides read TGTGCCAGCAGCTTAGCGCACGGTGCTGAGCAGTTCTTC. It yields the protein CASSLAHGAEQFF. The chain has TRBV7-6 and TRBJ2-1; D is uncertain. There are 13 residues in the CDR3. Trimming cost V 0 bases and J 9 bases, with 9 bases left between them. Germline lookup yields CDR1 SGHVS and CDR2 FNYEAQ. The full variable domain, in which reference TRBV7-6 and TRBJ2-1 provide the parts outside the CDR3, is GAGVSQSPRYKVTKRGQDVALRCDPISGHVSLYWYRQALGQGPEFLTYFNYEAQQDKSGLPNDRFSAERPEGSISTLTIQRTEQRDSAMYRCASSLAHGAEQFFGPGTRLTVL.

The chain uses TRBV20-1 and TRBJ2-1; D may match TRBD1 or TRBD2 (6 bases each). V lost 2 bases, J lost 0 bases, and 11 bases lay in between. CDR1 and CDR2 (germline): DFQATT, SNEGSKA (reference sequence). The length of the CDR3 is 15 residues. CDR3 bases: TGCAGTGCTAGAACCGGGGGCGCCTCCTACAATGAGCAGTTCTTC. Translation gives CSARTGGASYNEQFF.

There are a few counts of this clonotype. The chain has TRBV5-6 and TRBJ2-1, with TRBD1 matching 9 bases. V dropped 3 bases and J dropped 3; count of bases not matched to a gene: 7. Germline-derived CDR1 and CDR2 are SGHDT and YYEEEE. CDR3 length: 16 amino acids. The CDR3 protein is CASSSTGTGYYNEQFF. The CDR3 DNA is TGTGCCAGCAGCTCAACCGGGACAGGGTACTACAATGAGCAGTTCTTC.

The chain carries TRBV23-1 and TRBJ2-1; TRBD1 is a possible D gene (5 bases). TRBV23-1 is annotated as an ORF whose role is uncertain. The V and J ends lost 1 base and 5 bases respectively, with 12 bases between them. The CDR3 runs 15 residues. CDR3: CASSQWGSFHNEQFF. Written as DNA, the CDR3 is TGCGCCAGCAGTCAATGGGGCAGTTTCCACAATGAGCAGTTCTTC.

The gene calls are TRBV6-5 and TRBJ2-7; 9 bases fit TRBD1. V lost 2 bases, J lost 5 bases, and 7 bases stayed unmatched. Per germline, CDR1 MNHEY and CDR2 SVGAGI. The CDR3 consists of 15 residues. The CDR3: CASSYDGTGFHEQYF. In DNA, the CDR3 is TGTGCCAGCAGTTACGACGGGACAGGGTTCCACGAGCAGTACTTC.

This chain connects TRBV6-5 to TRBJ2-5, with a weak D call TRBD2 (7 bases). Trimming took 0 bases from V and 7 from J, leaving 15 bases between them. CDR3 length: 15 amino acids. CDR1 and CDR2 from the germline V gene are MNHEY and SVGAGI. The CDR3 sequence is CASSYSLGGGGTQYF. DNA for the CDR3: TGTGCCAGCAGTTACTCGTTGGGGGGCGGGGGGACCCAGTACTTC.

The rearrangement links TRBV3-1 to TRBJ1-1, with TRBD1 matching 8 bases. CDR1 and CDR2 from the germline V gene are LGHDT and YNNKEL (reference sequence). The V gene end was trimmed by 3 bases and the J gene end by 1 base; junction bases not matched to a gene: 4. This CDR3 region has 15 residues. CDR3 loop: CASSQRDRRNTEAFF. CDR3 in DNA: TGTGCCAGCAGCCAGAGGGACAGGCGGAACACTGAAGCTTTCTTT.

The V gene is TRBV6-2 or TRBV6-3, the J gene TRBJ1-6; tentative D call: TRBD1 (5 bases). The CDR3 is made up of 13 amino acids. Germline values: CDR1 MNHEY, CDR2 SVGEGT. V lost 7 bases, J lost 5 bases, and 9 bases lay in between. The CDR3 DNA reads as TGTGCCAGCAACCAGGGTCATAATTCACCCCTCCACTTT. This sequence encodes CASNQGHNSPLHF.

This clonotype was counted between two and nine times. The rearrangement joins TRBV27 to TRBJ2-7; either TRBD1 or TRBD2 may supply D (5 bases each). CDR1 is MNHEY, CDR2 SMNVEV, per germline (reference sequence). Trimming shortened V by 2 bases and J by 11 bases, and 19 bases separated the two germline ends. The CDR3 contains 14 residues. The CDR3, as DNA: TGTGCCAGCAGTTTAGGGGGTCGTCCCGGGAAGAAGTACTTC. This translates into CASSLGGRPGKKYF.

This clonotype was seen a handful of times. Written as DNA, the CDR3 is TGCAGCGTACCGTCGCCGAGGACCTACGAGCAGTACTTC. Its translation: CSVPSPRTYEQYF. V usage is TRBV29-1 and J usage is TRBJ2-7; D ambiguous. This CDR3 is 13 amino acids long. The V gene's germline CDR1 is SQVTM and CDR2 ANQGSEA. Between the trimmed V and J ends, which lost 6 bases and 2 bases, there was a span of 14 bases.

This clonotype has a handful of counts. The V gene is TRBV6-2 or TRBV6-3, the J gene TRBJ2-7, with a tentative D call TRBD2 (5 bases). From germline, CDR1 is MNHEY and CDR2 SVGEGT. V dropped 5 bases and J dropped 0 bases, with 20 bases sitting between them. The CDR3 length is 17 residues. CDR3 DNA sequence: TGTGCCAGCAGTGGGATCGAGGAGGATGGGAACTCCTACGAGCAGTACGTC. Translation: CASSGIEEDGNSYEQYV.

This clonotype came up many times. The rearrangement links TRBV4-3 to TRBJ2-3; 9 bases fit TRBD2. Germline lookup yields CDR1 LGHNA and CDR2 YSLEER. The CDR3 length is 18 residues. The V gene end was trimmed by 1 base and the J gene end by 5 bases; junction bases not matched to a gene: 13. The CDR3 protein is CASSQVTWGGGARDTQYF. DNA of the CDR3: TGCGCCAGCAGCCAAGTCACCTGGGGCGGGGGGGCCAGAGATACGCAGTATTTT.

This sequence joins TRBV27 and TRBJ2-3; perhaps TRBD2 as D (7 bases). V lost 4 bases, J lost 2 bases, and 19 bases lay in between. The CDR3 is 17 amino acids. Germline loops: CDR1 MNHEY, CDR2 SMNVEV (reference sequence). CDR3: CASSSMGGGELTDTQYF. CDR3 DNA sequence: TGTGCCAGCAGTTCGATGGGAGGGGGGGAACTCACAGATACGCAGTATTTT.